The 15 T cell receptor beta chains in this list originate from one sample, sequenced in a study of tumor and adjacent non-tumor tissue in lung cancer. A modified ARM-PCR protocol with three rounds of nested PCR amplified TCRbeta. TCRdb called the multiplex PCR reads again in MiXCR, with one record for every CDR3 protein. The sample has about 67,000 distinct CDR3 sequences; around 82% are singletons. This sample's RNA came from whole unsorted tissue. The normal lung tissue was taken more than 3 cm from the tumor edge. Sequencing was performed on distant non-tumor lung tissue. The receptors come from a man aged 60-69 years with non-small cell lung cancer.

This clonotype is labeled medium-sized. The CDR3 coding sequence is TGTGCCAGCAGTCCCAAGGACAGGGCGTATAGCAATGAGCAGTTCTTC. Protein sequence: CASSPKDRAYSNEQFF. The gene calls are TRBV6-6 and TRBJ2-1, with TRBD1 matching over 8 bases. Germline V gives CDR1 MNHNY, CDR2 SVGAGI (reference sequence). This CDR3 comprises 16 residues. Germline trimming cut 5 bases from V and 6 bases from J; bases unmatched to any gene: 12.

Regarding this clonotype: The junction does not match germline at one end; this may be a read error. V gene TRBV11-1 combines with J gene TRBJ2-1, with 7 bases aligning to TRBD2. The CDR3 has 15 amino acids. Germline values: CDR1 SGHAT, CDR2 FQDESV (reference sequence). The CDR3, as DNA: TGCGCCAGCAGCTCAACTAGCGATCCGTACAATGAGCAGTTCTTC. It translates to CASSSTSDPYNEQFF.

Note on this clonotype: A junction boundary mismatches the germline segment, possibly from a read error. V gene TRBV4-1 combines with J gene TRBJ2-1; 13 bases are a match to TRBD2. CDR1 is MGHRA and CDR2 is YSYEKL in the germline V gene. The length of the CDR3 is 16 residues. The CDR3 DNA reads TGCGCTAGCAGCGACTTACTAGCGGGAGGGCCGGGTGAGCTGTTCTTC. This gives the protein CASSDLLAGGPGELFF.

This clonotype has a single count. Relative to the germline gene, one junction end is altered; a read error may explain this. The chain is built from TRBV6-5 and TRBJ1-1, with 7 nucleotides matching TRBD1. The CDR3 consists of 11 residues. Germline values: CDR1 MNHEY, CDR2 SVGAGI. CDR3 sequence (DNA): TGTGCCTGCAGTTGGGGACAGAGAACTTTATTT. Protein sequence: CACSWGQRTLF.

As concerns this clonotype: One junction end disagrees with the germline gene, perhaps due to a read error. The gene calls are TRBV5-1 and TRBJ2-7; TRBD1 is a possible D gene (7 bases). This CDR3 spans 13 amino acids. The germline V gene has CDR1 SGHRS and CDR2 YFSETQ. CDR3 nucleotide sequence: TGTGCCAGCAGCCCGGGGCCAGGGGGGGAGCAGTACTTC. Its protein product is CASSPGPGGEQYF.

On this clonotype: Given a much more abundant clone one base away, this may be a read error. The chain is built from TRBV5-4 and TRBJ1-1; 8 nucleotides line up with TRBD1. Germline CDR1 is SGHNT and CDR2 is YYREEE (reference sequence). This CDR3 is 13 amino acids long. The CDR3 nucleotides read TGTGCCAGCAGCGGACAGGGCCGGACTGAAACTTTCTTT. As protein: CASSGQGRTETFF.

The CDR3 sequence: CASTFPQRGHNEQFF. CDR3 DNA sequence: TGTGCCAGTACTTTCCCTCAGCGGGGCCATAATGAGCAGTTCTTC. This chain uses TRBV12-3 or TRBV12-4 with TRBJ2-1; TRBD2 agrees at 7 bases. The CDR3 length is 15 residues. Germline trimming cut 9 bases from V and 7 bases from J; bases unmatched to any gene: 15.

A note on this clonotype: This clone may be a read error of a much larger clone one base away. The chain recombines TRBV20-1 with TRBJ1-2; D perhaps matches TRBD1 (5 bases). Looked up from germline, CDR1 is DFQATT and CDR2 is SNEGSKA (reference sequence). CDR3 length equals 15 residues. In DNA, the CDR3 is TGCAGTACTAGAGATATTTTCGGCAGGGACCATGGCTACACCTTC. Protein sequence: CSTRDIFGRDHGYTF.

As concerns this clonotype: The germline gene is not matched at one end of the junction; a read error may be the cause. The V gene is TRBV7-8, the J gene TRBJ2-1; 13 nucleotides align to TRBD2. Germline V lookup: CDR1 SGHVS, CDR2 FQNEAQ. This CDR3 is built from 16 residues. As DNA, the CDR3 is TGTGCGAGCAGATCCTGGACTAGCGGGAGCGACAATGAGCAGTTCTTC. Translating it yields CASRSWTSGSDNEQFF.

On this clonotype: One junction end does not reproduce the germline sequence, and a read error may be involved. The V and J genes are TRBV29-1 and TRBJ2-7, with a tentative D call TRBD1 (5 bases). The CDR3 covers 12 residues. CDR1 and CDR2 (germline): SQVTM, ANQGSEA. The CDR3 DNA is TGCAACGCTGCCGACAGCTTCTACGAGCAATACTTC. Translation gives CNAADSFYEQYF.

As concerns this clonotype: A read error may be the cause here, since a much bigger clone is one base away. The rearrangement uses TRBV13 and TRBJ2-3; no reliable D call. The CDR3 has 15 amino acids. CDR1 and CDR2 from the germline V gene are PRHDT and FYEKMQ (reference sequence). The CDR3 DNA reads TGTGCCACCCTCGACGGCCTGATAGATGTCGATACGCAGTGTTTT. Protein: CATLDGLIDVDTQCF.

A remark on this clonotype: A read error may account for a junction end that differs from germline. The chain carries TRBV29-1 and TRBJ1-1, with 7 bases lining up with TRBD1. The CDR3 has 15 amino acids. Germline V CDR1 and CDR2: SQVTM, ANQGSEA. The CDR3 sequence is CNVESVYRGITEDFF. In nucleotides, the CDR3 is TGCAATGTTGAATCGGTCTACAGGGGTATCACTGAAGATTTCTTT. The full variable domain, with the rest looked up from reference TRBV29-1 and TRBJ1-1, is SAVISQKPSRDICQRGTSLTIQCQVDSQVTMMFWYRQQPGQSLTLIATANQGSEATYESGFVIDKFPISRPNLTFSTLTVSNMSPEDSSIYLCNVESVYRGITEDFFGQGTRLTVV.

This clonotype was detected many times. The CDR3 sequence is CSARGQDRPNQPQHF. The DNA of the CDR3 is TGCAGTGCTAGAGGTCAGGACAGACCTAATCAGCCCCAGCATTTT. V is TRBV20-1 and J is TRBJ1-5; tentatively, D is TRBD1 (6 bases). In germline, CDR1 is DFQATT, CDR2 SNEGSKA (reference sequence). The CDR3 extends over 15 amino acids. V lost 1 base, J lost 4 bases, and 14 bases lay in between.

The chain uses TRBV6-5 and TRBJ1-2; 7 nucleotides align to TRBD1. This CDR3 has 15 residues. V was pared by 5 bases and J by 13 bases, with 19 bases of the junction left unmatched. In germline, CDR1 is MNHEY, CDR2 SVGAGI. This chain's CDR3 is CASSRQGGDNYGLTF. The DNA for the CDR3 is TGTGCCAGCAGTCGACAGGGTGGGGATAACTATGGCCTCACCTTC.

In this sample, this clonotype turned up many times. The chain is built from TRBV28 and TRBJ2-3; tentative D call: TRBD2 (6 bases). Germline V lookup: CDR1 MDHEN, CDR2 SYDVKM. This CDR3 has 16 amino acids. V gave up 0 bases and J gave up 3 bases, with 13 bases separating them. The CDR3 sequence: CASSLWEGIVTDTQYF. The CDR3 coding sequence is TGTGCCAGCAGTTTATGGGAGGGGATTGTTACAGATACGCAGTATTTT.